This is a list of T cell receptor beta chains from one sample in a study of shared clonotypes between healthy human individuals. Sequencing was performed with immunoSEQ multiplex PCR; in TCRdb, only in-frame clones are kept and a portion is missing. This sample carries under 2,500,000 clones, 95% of them seen once, and the ten largest clones take roughly 0.13%. Sequenced input: naive CD4+ T cells sorted from blood. The receptor set was obtained from a man younger than 35 in good health. Both conserved end residues are part of each CDR3. D genes are given only for firm matches. Clone size, where shown, is once, few, many, or a class for clones that have expanded.

v_call	j_call	d_call	clone_size	cdr3_aa	cdr3_nt
TRBV7-2	TRBJ2-1	-	-	CASRLLGGNEQFF	TGTGCCAGCCGCCTTTTAGGGGGTAATGAGCAGTTCTTC
TRBV6-1	TRBJ1-3	-	once	CASMAGGNTIYF	TGTGCCAGCATGGCGGGTGGAAACACCATATATTTT
TRBV30	TRBJ2-7	-	once	CAWSDSYYEQYF	TGTGCCTGGAGTGACAGTTACTACGAGCAGTACTTC
TRBV7-9	TRBJ2-3	-	-	CASSLSLSTDTQYF	TGTGCCAGCAGCTTAAGTCTTAGCACAGATACGCAGTATTTT
TRBV25-1	TRBJ2-2	-	-	CASKVDLNTGELFF	TGTGCCAGCAAGGTTGACCTAAACACCGGGGAGCTGTTTTTT
TRBV2	TRBJ2-2	TRBD2	once	CASRPGLATTGELFF	TGTGCCAGCAGGCCGGGACTAGCTACTACCGGGGAGCTGTTTTTT
TRBV7-3	TRBJ1-1	-	-	CASSLMEQGTEAFF	TGTGCCAGCAGCCTAATGGAACAGGGCACTGAAGCTTTCTTT
TRBV2	TRBJ1-6	-	-	CASSSDNSPLHF	TGTGCCAGCAGCTCAGACAATTCACCCCTCCACTTT
TRBV7-9	TRBJ2-5	TRBD1	-	CASSRGTGEYQETQYF	TGTGCCAGCAGCCGGGGGACAGGCGAATACCAAGAGACCCAGTACTTC
TRBV11-2	TRBJ2-1	-	-	CASSLVLDSKNEQFF	TGTGCCAGCAGCTTAGTACTAGACAGTAAGAATGAGCAGTTCTTC
TRBV7-2	TRBJ2-7	-	-	CASSPGRATSYEQYF	TGTGCCAGCAGCCCCGGAAGGGCAACCTCCTACGAGCAGTACTTC
TRBV6-6	TRBJ2-3	TRBD2	-	CASSSPSGRASDTQYF	TGTGCCAGCAGTTCCCCTAGCGGGAGGGCTTCAGATACGCAGTATTTT
TRBV5-1	TRBJ2-7	TRBD1	once	CASSSGQGASYEQYF	TGCGCCAGCAGCTCTGGACAGGGGGCCTCCTACGAGCAGTACTTC
TRBV6-5	TRBJ2-5	-	-	CASKVGQIQETQYF	TGTGCCAGCAAGGTTGGGCAGATACAAGAGACCCAGTACTTC